This T cell receptor beta chain was obtained from a study of blood T cell repertoires in COVID-19. On the study more broadly: Researchers got acute and convalescent COVID-19 samples from the United States, Italy and Spain. Nucleic acid was either cDNA or gDNA, and it came from T cells, B-cell-depleted T cells, or PBMCs.

Germline V gives CDR1 MNHEY, CDR2 SMNVEV (reference sequence). The length of the CDR3 is 14 residues. The V and J ends lost 3 bases and 5 bases, in that order; junction bases with no gene match: 5. Original processing notes: Amplifying reference gene primers gave estimates of nucleated cell counts. The method was immunoSEQ multiplex PCR; TCRdb's version includes in-frame clones alone and lacks a portion of them. V and J calls and clone size follow that table, whereas D and trimming were derived from the DNA. This table has about 92,000 clones, around 82% appearing once. The sequenced material came from peripheral blood. This clonotype was obtained from a human donor in a cohort sampled during active COVID-19. This chain joins TRBV27 and TRBJ1-1; 8 bases are a match to TRBD1. The CDR3 protein is CASSFQGAWTEAFF. In DNA form, the CDR3 reads TGTGCCAGCAGTTTTCAGGGGGCATGGACTGAAGCTTTCTTT.